One sample yielded the 23 T cell receptor beta chains listed below, sequenced in a study of T cells in Graves' hyperthyroidism and ophthalmopathy. TCR beta CDR3 sequences were amplified from RNA transcripts. TCR CDR3 regions were first amplified by RT-PCR with HTBI primers. TCRdb reprocessed the multiplex PCR reads via MiXCR and lists one record per CDR3 protein. The table shows almost 600,000 distinct CDR3 sequences, with under 60% occurring only once. Material: peripheral blood or thyroid tissue (not recorded which). Every receptor here comes from a young woman with Graves' hyperthyroidism.

This clonotype was seen at least ten times. This sequence joins TRBV29-1 and TRBJ1-4; TRBD1 might be the D (5 bases). Germline CDR1 is SQVTM and CDR2 is ANQGSEA. This CDR3 region has 13 residues. Trimming removed 6 bases from V and 8 bases from J, with 16 bases in between. The CDR3 nucleotides are TGCAGCGTAACCCGGGGGTTACGGGAAAAACTGTTTTTT. This encodes CSVTRGLREKLFF.

The chain is built from TRBV2 and TRBJ2-5; D possibly corresponds to TRBD1 (5 bases). The germline CDR1 and CDR2 sequences are SNHLY and FYNNEI. Trimming took off 6 bases at V and 3 bases at J, with 8 bases between the two ends. The length of the CDR3 is 12 residues. Here the CDR3 reads CASSDRKETQYF. In DNA, the CDR3 is TGTGCCAGCAGCGACAGAAAAGAGACCCAGTACTTC.

This clonotype was detected ten times or more. The chain is built from TRBV24-1 and TRBJ2-2; 7 bases map to TRBD2. V dropped 3 bases and J dropped 1; count of bases not matched to a gene: 7. This CDR3 is 17 amino acids long. Germline CDR1 is KGHDR and CDR2 is SFDVKD. The CDR3 reads CATSDGGTILNTGELFF. CDR3 in DNA: TGTGCCACCAGTGATGGGGGGACTATACTGAACACCGGGGAGCTGTTTTTT.

This clonotype was counted a few times. The gene calls are TRBV30 and TRBJ1-2, with 7 nucleotides matching TRBD1. The CDR3 is made up of 14 amino acids. From germline, CDR1 is GTSNPN and CDR2 SVGIG (reference sequence). Trimming at V came to 3 bases and at J to 1 base, leaving 5 bases not matched to a gene. CDR3 sequence (DNA): TGTGCCTGGAGCCGGGACAGCAATAACTATGGCTACACCTTC. Its translation is CAWSRDSNNYGYTF.

The chain recombines TRBV10-2 with TRBJ2-3; tentative D call: TRBD2 (5 bases). V dropped 2 bases and J dropped 5 bases, with 20 bases sitting between them. The germline gives CDR1 WSHSY, CDR2 SAAADI. The CDR3 sequence is 17 residues long. In nucleotides, the CDR3 is TGCGCCAGCAGTGAGAGGTCTAGCTGGATCATGGGAGATACGCAGTATTTT. Translation: CASSERSSWIMGDTQYF.

This clonotype was recorded many times. The J gene is TRBJ1-2, the V gene TRBV10-3; 7 positions agree with TRBD1. Germline loops: CDR1 ENHRY, CDR2 SYGVKD. This CDR3 region has 16 residues. The ends lost 6 bases at V and 8 bases at J; junction bases unmatched: 18. CDR3: CAISGSRTGADLGYTF. CDR3 nucleotides: TGTGCCATCAGCGGCTCCCGGACAGGCGCCGATTTAGGCTACACCTTC.

The chain couples TRBV29-1 to TRBJ2-5; maybe TRBD2 (7 bases). This CDR3 is built from 13 residues. V lost 6 bases and J 4 bases, leaving 15 bases between the germline ends. Germline V lookup: CDR1 SQVTM, CDR2 ANQGSEA. In nucleotides, the CDR3 is TGCAGCGTCGCGGGGGCAATCCCAGAGACCCAGTACTTC. Its translation: CSVAGAIPETQYF.

The chain employs TRBV7-6 and TRBJ2-5; D is perhaps TRBD2 (6 bases). Trimming left V 5 bases short and J 4 bases short, with 14 bases between. The CDR3 has 14 amino acids. Germline assignment: CDR1 SGHVS and CDR2 FNYEAQ. CDR3 sequence reads: CASSPLGGAETQYF. CDR3 nucleotides: TGTGCCAGCAGCCCCTTGGGGGGAGCAGAGACCCAGTACTTC.

This chain uses TRBV7-9 with TRBJ2-7, with D possibly matching TRBD1 (5 bases). With 3 bases removed from V and 2 bases from J, the gap between germline ends came to 14 bases. Germline V gene sequence: CDR1 SEHNR, CDR2 FQNEAQ (reference sequence). The CDR3 length is 15 residues. Here the CDR3 reads CASSFRNRRPYEQYF. CDR3 in DNA: TGTGCCAGCAGCTTTCGGAACAGGCGTCCCTACGAGCAGTACTTC.

This clonotype was detected only a few times. The J gene is TRBJ2-2, the V gene TRBV12-3 or TRBV12-4; 7 nucleotides line up with TRBD2. The CDR3 length is 17 residues. Trimming took 7 bases from V and 1 from J; bases not matched to a gene: 12. The CDR3 DNA reads TGTGCCAGCACCTCTTGGAGGCTAGCGGTGAACACCGGGGAGCTGTTTTTT. It specifies CASTSWRLAVNTGELFF.

This clonotype was counted ten times or more. The chain has TRBV20-1 and TRBJ1-3, with D possibly matching TRBD1 (6 bases). The CDR3 runs to 12 residues. CDR1 and CDR2 (germline): DFQATT, SNEGSKA (reference sequence). The V end was cut by 1 base, the J end by 8 bases, with 9 bases between. DNA for the CDR3: TGCAGTGCTAGAGTACAGGGAGACACCATATATTTT. Its translation is CSARVQGDTIYF.

This clonotype occurred once. The J gene is TRBJ2-7, the V gene TRBV7-2, with TRBD1 identical over 11 bases. Trimming removed 3 bases from V and 6 bases from J; junction bases left unmatched: 4. Germline CDR1 is SGHTA and CDR2 is FQGNSA. The CDR3 runs 14 residues. CDR3 DNA sequence: TGTGCCAGCAGCTTCGGACAGGGGGCTTGCGAGCAGTACTTC. The encoded protein is CASSFGQGACEQYF. Using reference TRBV7-2 and TRBJ2-7 for the parts outside the CDR3, the full variable domain is GAGVSQSPSNKVTEKGKDVELRCDPISGHTALYWYRQSLGQGLEFLIYFQGNSAPDKSGLPSDRFSAERTGGSVSTLTIQRTQQEDSAVYLCASSFGQGACEQYFGPGTRLTVT.

The chain employs TRBV19 and TRBJ2-7; 14 bases fit TRBD2. The CDR3 loop spans 14 amino acids. Germline CDR1 reads LNHDA; CDR2 reads SQIVND (reference sequence). Losses at the gene ends were 3 bases for V and 6 bases for J; bases not matched to a gene: 1. The CDR3 protein is CASSMGLAGAEQYF. CDR3 coding DNA: TGTGCCAGTAGTATGGGACTAGCGGGAGCCGAGCAGTACTTC.

The chain recombines TRBV29-1 with TRBJ2-5, with 16 positions matching TRBD2. V shed 6 bases and J 9 bases; nucleotides not matched to a gene: 7. Germline V CDR1 and CDR2: SQVTM, ANQGSEA. This CDR3 region has 14 residues. The CDR3 reads CSVGRGLAGGAQYF. CDR3 DNA: TGCAGCGTCGGACGGGGACTAGCGGGAGGGGCCCAGTACTTC.

Note on this clonotype: Given a much more abundant clone one base away, this may be a read error. This chain links TRBV5-1 with TRBJ2-7, with TRBD2 matching 7 bases. The junction had 13 bases not matched to a gene; V was cut back by 4 bases and J by 6 bases. Germline CDR1 SGHRS, CDR2 YFSETQ. CDR3 length: 15 residues. The CDR3 loop is CASSASGGSFCEQYF. In DNA, the CDR3 is TGCGCCAGCAGCGCCTCAGGCGGGAGTTTCTGCGAGCAGTACTTC.

This clonotype was counted at least ten times. This chain links TRBV2 with TRBJ1-2; D unresolved. The germline gives CDR1 SNHLY, CDR2 FYNNEI. The CDR3 runs 14 residues. Deletions cut 1 base from V and 1 base from J, with 7 bases between. CDR3 nucleotide sequence: TGTGCCAGCAGTGAAGGGGCCCGTAACTATGGCTACACCTTC. Translating gives CASSEGARNYGYTF.

The CDR3 is CSAINGVNSPLHF. CDR3 coding DNA: TGCAGTGCCATTAACGGGGTAAATTCACCCCTCCACTTT. This chain uses TRBV20-1 with TRBJ1-6; D unclear. V was shortened by 6 bases and J by 7 bases, with 13 bases between the two germline ends. Germline loops: CDR1 DFQATT, CDR2 SNEGSKA (reference sequence). The CDR3 has 13 amino acids.

This clonotype showed up many times. The genes are TRBV10-2 and TRBJ1-6; D is unresolved. The CDR3 is made up of 16 amino acids. Trimming pared 1 base from V and 0 bases from J, leaving 7 bases between. The germline CDR1 and CDR2 sequences are WSHSY and SAAADI. Written as DNA, the CDR3 is TGCGCCAGCAGTGAGTTTGGCCGCTCCTATAATTCACCCCTCCACTTT. Protein sequence: CASSEFGRSYNSPLHF.

This clonotype was counted at least ten times. The chain carries TRBV6-2 or TRBV6-3 and TRBJ1-1; the match to TRBD1 covers 12 bases. The CDR3 length is 16 residues. V lost 5 bases and J lost 3; bases outside the gene matches: 7. Germline CDR1 is MNHEY and CDR2 is SVGEGT. CDR3 sequence (DNA): TGTGCCAGCAGTGCGGGACAGGGGGCCGTGCACACTGAAGCTTTCTTT. Residues: CASSAGQGAVHTEAFF.

The chain employs TRBV12-3 or TRBV12-4 and TRBJ2-1, with D perhaps TRBD1 (5 bases). V was trimmed by 4 bases and J by 9 bases, leaving 13 bases between them. This CDR3 has 13 amino acids. Written as DNA, the CDR3 is TGTGCCAGCAGTTGGACCCGTCAGGGTGAGCAGTTCTTC. Translation: CASSWTRQGEQFF.

The chain links TRBV20-1 to TRBJ1-2; possible D gene TRBD1, 6 bases. V shed 3 bases and J shed 6 bases, with 14 bases lying between them. From germline, CDR1 is DFQATT and CDR2 SNEGSKA (reference sequence). This CDR3 contains 13 residues. In nucleotides, the CDR3 is TGCAGTGCTAGTCCCAGGGGTAGAAATGGCTACACCTTC. Residues: CSASPRGRNGYTF.

In its sample, this clonotype was seen a few times. The chain joins TRBV20-1 to TRBJ1-5; a possible D gene is TRBD1 (6 bases). In germline, CDR1 is DFQATT, CDR2 SNEGSKA (reference sequence). Trimming pared 5 bases from V and 2 bases from J, leaving 16 bases between. The CDR3 contains 15 residues. This CDR3 is CSARGGGGGNQPQHF. CDR3 nucleotides: TGCAGTGCTCGGGGGGGGGGCGGCGGCAATCAGCCCCAGCATTTT.

To note about this clonotype: This may stem from a read error, because a much larger clone lies one nucleotide away. V and J are TRBV19 and TRBJ2-7; 8 nucleotides agree with TRBD1. This CDR3 comprises 13 residues. Per the germline V gene, CDR1 is LNHDA and CDR2 is SQIVND (reference sequence). In nucleotides, the CDR3 is TGTGCCAGTAGTCTCGGACAGGACAGGGAGCAGTGCTTC. It translates to CASSLGQDREQCF.